One sample yielded the 9 T cell receptor beta chains listed below, sequenced in a study of early T cells in non-severe SARS-CoV-2 infection. In TCRdb, the 5' RACE reads were re-called with MiXCR into one record per CDR3 protein. The data contain over 60,000 distinct CDR3 sequences, about a tenth of them seen just once; the ten biggest clones take up around 7.3%. The sample was whole blood, taken at baseline. The receptors derive from an adult who was a healthcare worker with PCR-confirmed SARS-CoV-2 infection or an uninfected control (not recorded which).

The CDR3 protein is CAISERLDSSYNEQFF. In DNA form, the CDR3 reads TGTGCCATCAGTGAGAGATTGGACAGCTCCTACAATGAGCAGTTCTTC. This chain links TRBV10-3 with TRBJ2-1; tentative D call: TRBD1 (6 bases). There are 16 residues in the CDR3. V was clipped by 2 bases and J by 0 bases, with 11 bases between them. Germline V gene data show CDR1 as ENHRY and CDR2 as SYGVKD.

This chain links TRBV12-3 or TRBV12-4 with TRBJ2-1; D not certain. The V end was cut by 5 bases, the J end by 8 bases, with 16 bases between. The length of the CDR3 is 14 residues. CDR3 residues: CASSLVVGEHEQFF. For the CDR3, the DNA is TGTGCCAGCAGTCTCGTAGTAGGAGAACATGAGCAGTTCTTC.

The J gene is TRBJ2-2, the V gene TRBV9; 11 bases are a match to TRBD1. CDR1 is SGDLS, CDR2 YYNGEE, per germline. J gave up 4 bases and V 3 bases, and 5 bases lay outside the gene matches. CDR3 size: 16 residues. CDR3 amino acids: CASSAPGQGGTGELFF. The CDR3 DNA reads TGTGCCAGCAGCGCACCGGGACAGGGGGGCACCGGGGAGCTGTTTTTT.

This clonotype was seen ten or more times. V and J are TRBV6-6 and TRBJ2-3; 8 bases are shared with TRBD1. The junction had 7 bases not matched to a gene; V was cut back by 5 bases and J by 3 bases. The CDR3 totals 15 residues. Germline CDR1 reads MNHNY; CDR2 reads SVGAGI (reference sequence). The CDR3 sequence: CASSPGTGETDTQYF. The DNA for the CDR3 is TGTGCCAGCAGTCCCGGGACAGGCGAAACAGATACGCAGTATTTT.

This clonotype was counted only a few times. The chain links TRBV11-2 to TRBJ2-6, with D uncertain. V gave up 4 bases and J gave up 0 bases, with 7 bases separating them. CDR3 size: 15 residues. Germline values: CDR1 SGHAT, CDR2 FQNNGV. This CDR3 is CASSSAASGANVLTF. In DNA, the CDR3 is TGTGCCAGCAGCTCCGCTGCCTCTGGGGCCAACGTCCTGACTTTC.

The rearrangement joins TRBV7-6 to TRBJ2-1; the D gene is possibly TRBD1 (6 bases). The CDR3 has 14 amino acids. Trimming stripped 5 bases from V and 6 bases from J, with 14 bases between. Germline CDR1 SGHVS, CDR2 FNYEAQ. The CDR3 nucleotides are TGTGCCAGCAGCCCAGAGGGGGAATTCAATGAGCAGTTCTTC. Its protein is CASSPEGEFNEQFF. The full variable domain, in which reference TRBV7-6 and TRBJ2-1 provide the parts outside the CDR3, is GAGVSQSPRYKVTKRGQDVALRCDPISGHVSLYWYRQALGQGPEFLTYFNYEAQQDKSGLPNDRFSAERPEGSISTLTIQRTEQRDSAMYRCASSPEGEFNEQFFGPGTRLTVL.

This clonotype was found a few times. This sequence joins TRBV7-3 and TRBJ2-4; no reliable D call. The ends were cut back, 2 bases at V and 10 bases at J, with 15 bases in the middle. CDR3 size: 14 residues. CDR1 is SGHTA and CDR2 is FQGTGA in the germline V gene. CDR3 DNA sequence: TGTGCCAGCAGCTTAGGACCCTCTCCAATGATTCAGTACTTC. Protein: CASSLGPSPMIQYF.

The chain carries TRBV5-1 and TRBJ2-3; TRBD2 aligns across 8 bases. CDR3 length: 16 residues. Germline V lookup: CDR1 SGHRS, CDR2 YFSETQ. J lost 8 bases, V lost 5 bases, and 16 bases had no gene match. CDR3 protein: CASRQLAVASPGTQYF. CDR3 in DNA: TGCGCCAGCAGGCAACTAGCGGTGGCTTCGCCCGGTACGCAGTATTTT.

This sequence joins TRBV20-1 and TRBJ2-7; weak D call: TRBD1 (7 bases). CDR3 length equals 11 residues. Germline V gene sequence: CDR1 DFQATT, CDR2 SNEGSKA (reference sequence). Trimming pared 5 bases from V and 7 bases from J, leaving 12 bases between. The CDR3 coding sequence is TGCAGTGCTGGGGGGACAGTTGAGCAGTACTTC. Amino acids: CSAGGTVEQYF.